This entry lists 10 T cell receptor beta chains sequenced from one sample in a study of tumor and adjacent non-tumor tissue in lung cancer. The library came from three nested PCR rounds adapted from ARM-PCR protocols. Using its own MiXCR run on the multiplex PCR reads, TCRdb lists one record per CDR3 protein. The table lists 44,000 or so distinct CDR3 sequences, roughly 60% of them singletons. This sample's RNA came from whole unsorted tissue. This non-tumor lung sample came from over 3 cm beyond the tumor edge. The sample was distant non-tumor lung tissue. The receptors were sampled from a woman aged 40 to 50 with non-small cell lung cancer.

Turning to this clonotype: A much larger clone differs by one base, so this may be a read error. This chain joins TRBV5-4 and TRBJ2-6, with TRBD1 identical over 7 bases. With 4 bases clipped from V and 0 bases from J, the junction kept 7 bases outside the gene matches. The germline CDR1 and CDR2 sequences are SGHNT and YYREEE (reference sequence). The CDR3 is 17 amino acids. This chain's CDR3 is CASSKGTVPSGANVLTF. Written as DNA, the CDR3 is TGTGCCAGCAGCAAAGGGACAGTACCCTCTGGGGCCAACGTCCTGACTTTC.

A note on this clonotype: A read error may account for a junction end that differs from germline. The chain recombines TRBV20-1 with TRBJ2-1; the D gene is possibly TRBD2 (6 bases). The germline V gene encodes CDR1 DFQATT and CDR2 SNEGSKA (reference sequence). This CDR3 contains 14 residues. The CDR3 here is CSASDQGTYNEQFF. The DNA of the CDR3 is TGCAGCGCTAGCGACCAGGGAACCTACAATGAGCAGTTCTTC.

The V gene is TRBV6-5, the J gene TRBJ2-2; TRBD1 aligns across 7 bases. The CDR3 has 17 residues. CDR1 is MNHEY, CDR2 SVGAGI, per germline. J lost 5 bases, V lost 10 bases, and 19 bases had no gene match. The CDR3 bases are TGTGCCAACAGACCAGAGGGGACAGTACTTAGTACCGGGGAGCTGTTTTTT. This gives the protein CANRPEGTVLSTGELFF.

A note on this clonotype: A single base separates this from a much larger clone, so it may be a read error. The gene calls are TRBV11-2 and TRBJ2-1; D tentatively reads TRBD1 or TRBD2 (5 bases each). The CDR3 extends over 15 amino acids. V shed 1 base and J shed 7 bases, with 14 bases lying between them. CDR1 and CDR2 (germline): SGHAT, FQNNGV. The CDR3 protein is CASSLGGWGWNEQFF. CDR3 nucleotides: TGTGCCAGCAGCTTAGGAGGGTGGGGGTGGAATGAGCAGTTCTTC. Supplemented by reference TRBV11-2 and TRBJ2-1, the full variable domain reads EAGVAQSPRYKIIEKRQSVAFWCNPISGHATLYWYQQILGQGPKLLIQFQNNGVVDDSQLPKDRFSAERLKGVDSTLKIQPAKLEDSAVYLCASSLGGWGWNEQFFGPGTRLTVL.

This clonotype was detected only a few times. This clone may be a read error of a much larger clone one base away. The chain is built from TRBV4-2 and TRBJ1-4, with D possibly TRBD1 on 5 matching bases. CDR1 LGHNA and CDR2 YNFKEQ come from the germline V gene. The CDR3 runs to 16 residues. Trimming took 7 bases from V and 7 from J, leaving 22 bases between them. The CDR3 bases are TGTGCCAGCAACCCTCAGAAAGGGACCCGGGTTGAAAAACTGTTTTTT. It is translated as CASNPQKGTRVEKLFF.

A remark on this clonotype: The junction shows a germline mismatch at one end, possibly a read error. CDR3 coding DNA: TGTGTCAGCATCTTAGCGTCTAGCGCTAGCACAGATACGCAGTATTTT. It is translated as CVSILASSASTDTQYF. The chain links TRBV11-2 to TRBJ2-3, with D tentatively TRBD2 (6 bases). In germline, CDR1 is SGHAT, CDR2 FQNNGV. The CDR3 consists of 16 residues.

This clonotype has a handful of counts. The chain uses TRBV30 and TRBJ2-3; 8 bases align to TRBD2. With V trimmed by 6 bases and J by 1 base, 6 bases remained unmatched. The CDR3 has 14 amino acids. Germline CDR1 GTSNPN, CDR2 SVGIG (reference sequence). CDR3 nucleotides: TGTGCCTGTGACGGGAGGGCAGGCACAGATACGCAGTATTTT. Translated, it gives CACDGRAGTDTQYF.

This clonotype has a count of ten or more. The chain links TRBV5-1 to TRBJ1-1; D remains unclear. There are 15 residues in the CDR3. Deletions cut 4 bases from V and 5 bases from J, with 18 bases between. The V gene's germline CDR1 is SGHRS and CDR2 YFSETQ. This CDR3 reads CASSPGRDRNTEAFF. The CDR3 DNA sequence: TGCGCCAGCAGCCCTGGACGTGATCGTAATACTGAAGCTTTCTTT.

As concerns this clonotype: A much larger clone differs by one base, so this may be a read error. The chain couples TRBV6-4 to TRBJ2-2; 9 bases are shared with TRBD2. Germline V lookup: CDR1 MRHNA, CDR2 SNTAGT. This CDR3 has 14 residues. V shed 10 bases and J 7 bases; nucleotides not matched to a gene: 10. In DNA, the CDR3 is TGTGCCATCCCGGGACTAGCTATAATCGGGGAGCTGTTTTTT. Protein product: CAIPGLAIIGELFF.

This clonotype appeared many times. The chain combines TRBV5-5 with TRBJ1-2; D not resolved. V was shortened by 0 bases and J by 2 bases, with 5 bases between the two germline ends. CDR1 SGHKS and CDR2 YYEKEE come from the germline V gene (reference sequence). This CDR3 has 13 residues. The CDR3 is CASSLAGNYGYTF. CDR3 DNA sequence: TGTGCCAGCAGCTTGGCAGGAAACTATGGCTACACCTTC.